This T cell receptor (beta chain) appears in the sequencing data of a study of a mutant IDH1 vaccine in newly diagnosed glioma. Study-wide results and caveats: Vaccine-induced immune responses were detected in roughly 93% of patients.

Sequencing was performed with immunoSEQ multiplex PCR; in TCRdb, only in-frame clones are kept and a portion is missing. The sample yields about 42,000 clones, approximately 85% seen once. About this clone itself: Its antigen is not known.

The sample's time point: week 5, during vaccination. Vaccinated patients received 300 ug of mutant IDH1 20-mer peptide per dose, with topical imiquimod. V shed 1 base and J 6 bases; nucleotides not matched to a gene: 10. This CDR3 is 17 amino acids long. The germline V gene encodes CDR1 SGHAT and CDR2 FQNNGV. This receptor was identified in a middle-aged man with glioma. Sample: PBMCs, taken from a glioma patient whose treatment included an IDH1 peptide vaccine. This sequence joins TRBV11-2 and TRBJ2-2, with 8 bases that match TRBD2. CDR3 in DNA: TGTGCCAGCAGCTTAGGAGGGCGGGGGGCGCAAGCCGGGGAGCTGTTTTTT. It specifies CASSLGGRGAQAGELFF.